Listed here are 31 T cell receptor beta chains from one sample, sequenced in a study of T cells in women clearing cervical HPV infection. Sequencing used immunoSEQ multiplex PCR; TCRdb keeps in-frame clones, though not all of them. This sample's table reports around 33,000 clones. The sequenced sample consisted of blood buffy coat. The receptors were gathered from a woman aged 18 to 75 with a cervical HPV16 infection that either progressed to CIN3+ or cleared (not recorded which).

Concerning this clone itself: The CDR3 goes on 3 residues after the read ends, and that part is filled in from the germline J gene. The chain couples TRBV5-4 to TRBJ2-7; 11 nucleotides align to TRBD2. CDR3 length: 15 residues. The germline gives CDR1 SGHNT, CDR2 YYREEE (reference sequence). The V and J ends lost 5 bases and 4 bases, in that order; junction bases with no gene match: 8. CDR3 DNA (partial): TGTGCCAGCAGTCCGGGACTAGCGGAACCTTACGAG. It yields the protein CASSPGLAEPYE. The full CDR3 sequence reads CASSPGLAEPYEQYF.

Turning to this clone: Read data end 3 residues before the CDR3 end; the end is taken from the germline J gene. This sequence joins TRBV2 and TRBJ1-1; D call uncertain. Trimming pared 6 bases from V and 3 bases from J, leaving 11 bases between. CDR3 length: 13 residues. The germline gives CDR1 SNHLY, CDR2 FYNNEI. The covered CDR3 bases are TGTGCCAGCAGCGCTCGAAGGGACACTGAA. The encoded protein is CASSARRDTE. The CDR3 reads in full as CASSARRDTEAFF.

Concerning this clone: The CDR3 end is not reached by the read, which stops 3 residues before it; the germline J gene fills it in. V and J are TRBV7-9 and TRBJ2-3; TRBD1 aligns across 7 bases. V gave up 0 bases and J gave up 2 bases; unmatched junction bases: 2. The CDR3 covers 15 residues. Germline loops: CDR1 SEHNR, CDR2 FQNEAQ (reference sequence). CDR3 DNA, as far as it was read: TGTGCCAGCAGCTTAGCACAGGGGACCACAGATACG. Its translation: CASSLAQGTTDT. The full CDR3 sequence reads CASSLAQGTTDTQYF.

On this clone itself: The missing CDR3 end, 3 residues past where the read stops, is filled in from the germline J gene. Other DNA sequences within the sample encode an identical CDR3. The chain carries TRBV19 and TRBJ1-3, with 7 bases identical to TRBD1. The V segment lost 6 bases and the J segment 2 bases; nucleotides outside the gene matches: 4. CDR1 LNHDA and CDR2 SQIVND come from the germline V gene (reference sequence). The CDR3 extends over 14 amino acids. CDR3 bases read: TGTGCCAGTAGGCCTACAGGGGCTGGAAACACC. It specifies CASRPTGAGNT. The whole CDR3 sequence reads CASRPTGAGNTIYF.

Worth noting for this clone: With the read ending 3 residues before the CDR3 end, the germline J gene is used to fill in that end. This sequence joins TRBV20-1 and TRBJ2-1; D remains unclear. CDR3 length equals 11 residues. CDR1 and CDR2 (germline): DFQATT, SNEGSKA (reference sequence). V gave up 5 bases and J gave up 6 bases, with 8 bases separating them. The CDR3 sequence: CSASTTNEQFF. The sequenced CDR3 bases are TGCAGTGCTTCCACTACCAATGAG.

This CDR3 is CASSLSGSSYNEQFF. The DNA read from the CDR3 is TGTGCCAGCAGTCTTAGCGGGAGCTCCTACAATGAG. The chain couples TRBV12-3 or TRBV12-4 to TRBJ2-1; the match to TRBD2 covers 9 bases. The read terminates 3 residues before the CDR3 end, so the remaining end is supplied by the germline J gene. The J segment lost 0 bases and the V segment lost 5 bases, leaving 2 bases of the junction unmatched. The CDR3 length is 15 residues.

The sequenced CDR3 bases are TGTGCCAGCAGCTTAGTTCAGGATACG. Its protein product is CASSLVQDT. The entire CDR3 protein is CASSLVQDTQYF. The genes are TRBV7-2 and TRBJ2-3; D is unclear. Read coverage stops 3 residues before the CDR3 terminus; the germline J gene supplies the remainder. V shed 1 base and J shed 6 bases, with 5 bases lying between them. The CDR3 spans 12 residues. Per the germline V gene, CDR1 is SGHTA and CDR2 is FQGNSA.

Concerning this clone itself: The read ends 3 residues shy of where the CDR3 ends; the end is completed using the germline J gene. The rearrangement links TRBV18 to TRBJ1-1, with 8 bases identical to TRBD1. CDR3 length: 16 residues. Germline CDR1 and CDR2: KGHSH and LQKENI. The CDR3 DNA, read in part, is TGTGCCAGCCCACTTGGGTCCCTTCCCGGACAGGGAGAA. Translating gives CASPLGSLPGQGE. The full CDR3 sequence reads CASPLGSLPGQGEAFF.

Worth noting for this clone: The DNA ends 3 residues before the CDR3 does, and the rest of the CDR3 is filled in from the germline J gene. The rearrangement joins TRBV4-2 to TRBJ2-3, with no clear D. CDR3 length: 14 residues. Trimming pared 0 bases from V and 1 base from J, leaving 5 bases between. Germline lookup yields CDR1 LGHNA and CDR2 YNFKEQ. The chain's CDR3 is CASSQDSGTDTQYF. CDR3 DNA (partial): TGTGCCAGCAGCCAAGATTCCGGCACAGATACG.

For this clone: The read gets to within 3 residues of the CDR3 end, and the germline J gene fills in the rest. This chain connects TRBV19 to TRBJ1-2; D not resolved. CDR1 and CDR2 from the germline V gene are LNHDA and SQIVND (reference sequence). The CDR3 has 13 amino acids. Deletions cut 9 bases from V and 0 bases from J, with 11 bases between. The covered CDR3 bases are TGTGCCAGCTCAGAGATCCCTAACTATGGC. Translating gives CASSEIPNYG. The whole CDR3 protein reads CASSEIPNYGYTF.

Note on this clone: Sequencing ends 3 residues short of the CDR3 end; the germline J gene provides the rest. The chain is built from TRBV29-1 and TRBJ1-1, with TRBD1 matching 8 bases. Trimming cost V 6 bases and J 2 bases; bases outside gene matches: 5. The length of the CDR3 is 13 residues. The germline V gene has CDR1 SQVTM and CDR2 ANQGSEA. CDR3 residues: CSVRTGTNTEAFF. The sequenced CDR3 bases are TGCAGCGTAAGGACAGGGACAAACACTGAA.

Notes on this clone: The read finishes 3 residues shy of the CDR3 end, and the germline J gene is used to complete it. This rearrangement joins TRBV19 to TRBJ1-2; D is perhaps TRBD1 (5 bases). Trimming stripped 3 bases from V and 6 bases from J, with 11 bases between. This CDR3 region has 13 residues. In germline, CDR1 is LNHDA, CDR2 SQIVND (reference sequence). CDR3 DNA, as far as it was read: TGTGCCAGTAGTATCTCCGGCAGGGATGGC. Protein sequence: CASSISGRDG. The CDR3 in its entirety is CASSISGRDGYTF.

As regards this clone: Read coverage stops 3 residues before the CDR3 terminus; the germline J gene supplies the remainder. The chain is built from TRBV5-1 and TRBJ2-3; 7 bases line up with TRBD2. V was clipped by 2 bases and J by 0 bases; unmatched bases: 6. This CDR3 contains 16 residues. CDR1 SGHRS and CDR2 YFSETQ come from the germline V gene. CDR3 DNA (partial): TGCGCCAGCAGCTTTGGGCGGGAGCCTAGCACAGATACG. Protein: CASSFGREPSTDT. The whole CDR3 reads CASSFGREPSTDTQYF.

As to this clone: The read is 3 residues too short to cover the CDR3 end, so that end is filled in from the germline J gene. J is TRBJ2-2 and V is TRBV28; TRBD2 aligns across 7 bases. This CDR3 has 16 residues. The V segment lost 2 bases and the J segment 7 bases; nucleotides outside the gene matches: 10. Germline V gives CDR1 MDHEN, CDR2 SYDVKM. The CDR3 sequence is CASSLGLGERGGELFF. Incomplete CDR3 DNA: TGTGCCAGCAGTTTAGGACTAGGGGAGAGGGGCGGGGAG.

CDR3 amino acids: CASSFGTDTIQYF. Partial CDR3 DNA: TGTGCCAGCAGCTTCGGGACTGACACGATT. The chain joins TRBV5-4 to TRBJ2-4; D perhaps matches TRBD2 (6 bases). The sequence runs out 3 residues before the end of the CDR3; the remainder is reconstructed from the germline J gene. This CDR3 is 13 amino acids long. Germline CDR1 and CDR2: SGHNT and YYREEE (reference sequence).

The CDR3 bases that were read are TGTGCCAGCAGCCCGGGACAGGGTAATTCT. This gives the protein CASSPGQGNS. The whole CDR3 reads CASSPGQGNSQYF. The chain is built from TRBV28 and TRBJ2-4; TRBD1 matches 9 bases. The read comes to an end 3 residues before the CDR3 does, leaving the germline J gene to fill in the end. The CDR3 loop spans 13 amino acids. Germline assignment: CDR1 MDHEN and CDR2 SYDVKM.

Comments on this clone: The sequence runs out 3 residues before the end of the CDR3; the remainder is reconstructed from the germline J gene. The V call is TRBV5-1, the J call TRBJ2-7; the D gene is possibly TRBD2 (6 bases). V was shortened by 5 bases and J by 0 bases, with 24 bases between the two germline ends. CDR1 SGHRS and CDR2 YFSETQ come from the germline V gene. This CDR3 spans 18 amino acids. The CDR3 loop reads CASRENRDSRTSSYEQYF. The CDR3 bases that were read are TGCGCCAGCAGGGAGAACCGGGACTCCAGGACGAGCTCCTACGAG.

About this clone itself: The junction departs from the called germline gene at one end, perhaps through a read error. CDR3 loop: CASSLRQGVTDTQYF. The sequenced part of the CDR3 DNA is TGCGCCAGCAGCCTCAGACAGGGAGTGACAGATACG. This chain connects TRBV4-2 to TRBJ2-3; 7 bases map to TRBD1. The CDR3 end falls 3 residues outside the read, so it is completed with the germline J gene. The CDR3 consists of 15 residues. Germline V gives CDR1 LGHNA, CDR2 YNFKEQ.

About this clone: Read data end 3 residues before the CDR3 end; the end is taken from the germline J gene. The chain couples TRBV7-8 to TRBJ2-5; TRBD2 agrees at 14 bases. CDR3 length equals 15 residues. Germline lookup yields CDR1 SGHVS and CDR2 FQNEAQ. J gave up 5 bases and V 1 base, and 0 bases lay outside the gene matches. CDR3 loop: CASSLGTSGGETQYF. The covered CDR3 bases are TGTGCCAGCAGCTTAGGGACTAGCGGGGGGGAGACC.

Details on this clone: The observed sequence ends 3 residues before the CDR3 terminus, with the missing tail filled in from the germline J gene. V usage is TRBV7-9 and J usage is TRBJ2-3; D is undetermined. The germline CDR1 and CDR2 sequences are SEHNR and FQNEAQ (reference sequence). The CDR3 is made up of 12 amino acids. CDR3: CASSLDYQPQYF. The sequenced CDR3 bases are TGTGCCAGCAGCTTAGACTACCAGCCG.

About this clone itself: The junction differs from germline at one of its ends, possibly a read error. The observed sequence ends 3 residues before the CDR3 terminus, with the missing tail filled in from the germline J gene. The chain joins TRBV7-7 to TRBJ2-1; perhaps TRBD1 as D (6 bases). This CDR3 is 13 amino acids long. From germline, CDR1 is SSHAT and CDR2 FNYEAQ (reference sequence). The CDR3 protein is CASSRTVYNEQFF. CDR3 DNA (partial): TGTGCTAGCAGCCGGACAGTCTACAATGAG.

The CDR3 is CASSQGTAGEPRGLGNTIYF. The covered CDR3 bases are TGTGCCAGCAGCCAAGGAACGGCGGGGGAACCCCGAGGTCTGGGAAACACC. This chain connects TRBV14 to TRBJ1-3, with D tentatively TRBD1 (5 bases). The DNA ends 3 residues before the CDR3 does, and the rest of the CDR3 is filled in from the germline J gene. V was shortened by 1 base and J by 4 bases, with 26 bases between the two germline ends. CDR3 size: 20 residues. The germline V gene has CDR1 SGHDN and CDR2 FVKESK.

As to this clone: The read terminates 3 residues before the CDR3 end, so the remaining end is supplied by the germline J gene. The gene calls are TRBV11-2 and TRBJ2-7, with unresolved D. V was trimmed by 3 bases and J by 2 bases, leaving 11 bases between them. This CDR3 is 14 amino acids long. CDR1 SGHAT and CDR2 FQNNGV come from the germline V gene. CDR3 region: CASSFGSTTYEQYF. The sequenced part of the CDR3 DNA is TGTGCCAGCAGCTTTGGCAGTACAACCTACGAG.

As to this clone: Coverage ceases 3 residues before the CDR3 finishes, and the germline J gene fills in the end. The J gene is TRBJ1-5, the V gene TRBV19; D is uncertain. Germline loops: CDR1 LNHDA, CDR2 SQIVND (reference sequence). V gave up 6 bases and J gave up 0 bases, with 9 bases separating them. This CDR3 is built from 14 residues. The sequenced CDR3 bases are TGTGCCAGTAGAGCACAGACTAGCAATCAGCCC. Translating gives CASRAQTSNQP. In full, the CDR3 reads CASRAQTSNQPQHF.

As to this clone: From the germline J gene comes the end of the CDR3, since the read stops 3 residues before it. The rearrangement uses TRBV18 and TRBJ1-2, with TRBD1 as a possible D gene (6 bases). Germline loops: CDR1 KGHSH, CDR2 LQKENI. The CDR3 loop spans 13 amino acids. CDR3 residues: CATTGQHTDTYTF. The covered CDR3 bases are TGTGCCACCACTGGACAGCACACAGATACC.

About this clone itself: The read gets to within 3 residues of the CDR3 end, and the germline J gene fills in the rest. The chain links TRBV19 to TRBJ2-7; the match to TRBD1 covers 11 bases. V dropped 5 bases and J dropped 5; count of bases not matched to a gene: 5. The CDR3 extends over 14 amino acids. Looked up from germline, CDR1 is LNHDA and CDR2 is SQIVND (reference sequence). The part of the CDR3 DNA that was read is TGTGCCAGTAGTTGGGGACAGGGGGTCAACGAG. It encodes CASSWGQGVNE. The CDR3 as a whole reads CASSWGQGVNEQYF.

Notes on this clone: The read terminates 3 residues ahead of where the CDR3 ends, so the germline J gene completes it. V is TRBV5-1 and J is TRBJ2-7; weak D call: TRBD2 (6 bases). The V end was cut by 0 bases, the J end by 6 bases, with 10 bases between. Germline CDR1 and CDR2: SGHRS and YFSETQ. The CDR3 runs to 13 residues. The CDR3 bases that were read are TGCGCCAGCAGCTTGGTAGAGGAGGGCGAG. Amino acid sequence: CASSLVEEGE. From start to end, the CDR3 is CASSLVEEGEQYF.

Turning to this clone: The CDR3 is cut off 3 residues early in the read; its end comes from the germline J gene. The chain recombines TRBV19 with TRBJ2-2, with D perhaps TRBD1 (6 bases). V lost 5 bases to trimming and J lost 6 bases, with 10 bases between them. Germline-derived CDR1 and CDR2 are LNHDA and SQIVND (reference sequence). The CDR3 runs to 13 residues. The chain's CDR3 is CASSPQGPGELFF. The DNA read from the CDR3 is TGTGCCAGTAGTCCTCAGGGGCCCGGGGAG.

Concerning this clone: The read comes to an end 3 residues before the CDR3 does, leaving the germline J gene to fill in the end. The chain employs TRBV30 and TRBJ2-2; either TRBD1 or TRBD2 may fit D (6 bases each). This CDR3 contains 13 residues. The V and J ends lost 4 bases and 6 bases respectively, with 12 bases between them. In germline, CDR1 is GTSNPN, CDR2 SVGIG (reference sequence). The CDR3 here is CAWNREAAGELFF. The covered CDR3 bases are TGTGCCTGGAACAGGGAGGCAGCCGGGGAG.

Remarks on this clone: The read is 3 residues too short to cover the CDR3 end, so that end is filled in from the germline J gene. V gene TRBV7-2 combines with J gene TRBJ2-3; 10 positions agree with TRBD2. Germline V lookup: CDR1 SGHTA, CDR2 FQGNSA. The CDR3 totals 14 residues. CDR3 DNA, as far as it was read: TGTGCCAGCAGCTCTACTAGCGGGGAGGAGACG. Encoded protein: CASSSTSGEET. The complete CDR3 sequence is CASSSTSGEETQYF.

On this clone: The CDR3 goes on 3 residues after the read ends, and that part is filled in from the germline J gene. The chain uses TRBV2 and TRBJ2-7, with D tentatively TRBD2 (5 bases). CDR3 size: 12 residues. Trimming removed 6 bases from V and 3 bases from J, with 9 bases in between. The germline V gene encodes CDR1 SNHLY and CDR2 FYNNEI. CDR3 loop: CASSGLGYEQYF. CDR3 DNA (partial): TGTGCCAGCAGCGGACTTGGCTACGAG.